The sequence of this T cell receptor (beta chain) was determined in a study of blood T cell repertoires in COVID-19. CDR1 is SGHTA and CDR2 is FQGNSA in the germline V gene. The CDR3 contains 16 residues. Germline trimming cut 8 bases from V and 2 bases from J; bases unmatched to any gene: 5. Clones were sequenced by immunoSEQ multiplex PCR, and TCRdb holds only the in-frame ones, with some missing. Here the sample spans about 150,000 clones, roughly nine tenths being singletons. The chain carries TRBV7-2 and TRBJ2-2, with 13 bases identical to TRBD2. Specimen: peripheral blood. This TCR derives from a human donor in a cohort sampled during active COVID-19. The CDR3 reads CASATSGGYNTGELFF. For the CDR3, the DNA is TGTGCCAGCGCGACTAGCGGGGGGTACAACACCGGGGAGCTGTTTTTT.